The 12 T cell receptor beta chains listed next were all sequenced from one sample in a study of T-cell reconstitution after alpha-beta-depleted transplantation in children. Researchers prepared the TCRbeta library using unique molecular identifiers, the study reports. One entry per CDR3 protein results from TCRdb running MiXCR on the PCR reads. The data hold 500,000 to 650,000 distinct CDR3 sequences, with about 10% observed a single time. Sequenced here: PBMCs, mostly from graft donor cells, sampled 180 days after TCRalphabeta/CD19-depleted stem cell transplant. The receptors derive from a female patient aged 2-9 years who had a stem cell transplant for aplastic anemia, so the T cells may come from the graft donor.

This clonotype occurred a few times. The CDR3 region is CASSYRTRGQGSAVARAQYF. CDR3 coding DNA: TGTGCCAGCAGTTACCGAACGCGGGGACAGGGATCGGCCGTTGCGAGGGCCCAGTACTTC. The chain recombines TRBV6-2 or TRBV6-3 with TRBJ2-5; TRBD1 matches at 9 bases. This CDR3 is 20 amino acids long. V was pared by 2 bases and J by 9 bases, with 25 bases of the junction left unmatched. Germline V gene lookup returns CDR1 MNHEY and CDR2 SVGEGT.

Many counts were recorded for this clonotype. The gene calls are TRBV20-1 and TRBJ2-1; D remains unclear. Germline CDR1 and CDR2: DFQATT and SNEGSKA (reference sequence). Between the trimmed V and J ends, which lost 0 bases and 6 bases, there was a span of 9 bases. The CDR3 runs 13 residues. This chain's CDR3 is CSAREPHRNEQFF. Written as DNA, the CDR3 is TGCAGTGCTAGAGAGCCCCACCGCAATGAGCAGTTCTTC.

There are a few counts of this clonotype. The chain uses TRBV20-1 and TRBJ1-1, with D perhaps matching TRBD1 (6 bases). CDR3 length: 12 residues. Germline V CDR1 and CDR2: DFQATT, SNEGSKA (reference sequence). V lost 6 bases, J lost 7 bases, and 15 bases lay in between. The CDR3 sequence is CSAGDTGLEAFF. The CDR3 DNA sequence: TGCAGTGCAGGGGACACCGGCCTTGAAGCTTTCTTT.

This clonotype has only a few counts. The chain joins TRBV12-3 or TRBV12-4 to TRBJ2-5; 13 bases match TRBD2. Losses at the gene ends were 5 bases for V and 5 bases for J; bases not matched to a gene: 17. There are 19 residues in the CDR3. CDR3 bases: TGTGCCAGCAGTACCTGGACTAGCGGGAGACATCCAAGGTTTGAGACCCAGTACTTC. Protein product: CASSTWTSGRHPRFETQYF.

The CDR3 sequence: CASSPIPGSNEKLFF. The CDR3 nucleotides read TGTGCCAGCTCACCGATCCCGGGTTCAAATGAAAAACTGTTTTTT. V usage is TRBV18 and J usage is TRBJ1-4; no reliable D call. The CDR3 is 15 residues long. Germline values: CDR1 KGHSH, CDR2 LQKENI. Trimming removed 3 bases from V and 5 bases from J, with 13 bases in between.

This chain joins TRBV18 and TRBJ2-7; TRBD2 matches 14 bases. After removal of 1 base from V and 0 bases from J, the junction contained 8 bases not matched to a gene. The CDR3 is 19 residues long. Germline CDR1 KGHSH, CDR2 LQKENI. This chain's CDR3 is CASSPRLGLAGGSSYEQYF. The CDR3 nucleotides are TGTGCCAGCTCACCACGCCTTGGACTAGCGGGAGGTAGCTCCTACGAGCAGTACTTC.

The chain employs TRBV7-9 and TRBJ2-1; maybe TRBD2 (5 bases). Germline V lookup: CDR1 SEHNR, CDR2 FQNEAQ (reference sequence). V lost 5 bases to trimming and J lost 12 bases, with 23 bases between them. This CDR3 has 15 amino acids. In DNA, the CDR3 is TGTGCCAGCAGCGAAGGCCTAGCCCGGGAATTGGCGCAGTTCTTC. Translating it yields CASSEGLARELAQFF. The full variable domain, in which reference TRBV7-9 and TRBJ2-1 provide the parts outside the CDR3, is DTGVSQNPRHKITKRGQNVTFRCDPISEHNRLYWYRQTLGQGPEFLTYFQNEAQLEKSRLLSDRFSAERPKGSFSTLEIQRTEQGDSAMYLCASSEGLARELAQFFGPGTRLTVL.

The chain couples TRBV29-1 to TRBJ2-2, with a possible D match to TRBD1 (6 bases). The V gene lost 1 base and the J gene lost 7 bases, with 10 bases spanning the gap. This CDR3 has 13 amino acids. Germline values: CDR1 SQVTM, CDR2 ANQGSEA. The DNA for the CDR3 is TGCAGCGTTGAAGTAAAGGGGGTCGGGGAGCTGTTTTTT. Its protein product is CSVEVKGVGELFF.

This clonotype was detected only a few times. The J gene is TRBJ1-3, the V gene TRBV30, with D possibly TRBD1 on 6 matching bases. There are 15 residues in the CDR3. The V and J ends lost 2 bases and 0 bases respectively, with 11 bases between them. Germline values: CDR1 GTSNPN, CDR2 SVGIG (reference sequence). CDR3 nucleotides: TGTGCCTGGAGTTTGGGGGCCAGCTCTGGAAACACCATATATTTT. It yields the protein CAWSLGASSGNTIYF.

This chain joins TRBV12-3 or TRBV12-4 and TRBJ1-5; D might be TRBD1 (6 bases). V lost 3 bases, J lost 4 bases, and 19 bases lay in between. This CDR3 is 17 amino acids long. CDR3 bases: TGTGCCAGCAGTTTTTCCCGGGACACGTTCTCGAATCAGCCCCAGCATTTT. Its translation: CASSFSRDTFSNQPQHF.

In this sample, this clonotype turned up many times. The genes are TRBV4-3 and TRBJ2-1; 7 positions match TRBD1. Germline CDR1 and CDR2: LGHNA and YSLEER. Trimming removed 0 bases from V and 0 bases from J; junction bases left unmatched: 2. The CDR3 length is 16 residues. The CDR3 bases are TGCGCCAGCAGCCAAGAATGGGACAGCTCCTACAATGAGCAGTTCTTC. Its translation: CASSQEWDSSYNEQFF.

This clonotype has more than one count but fewer than ten. The chain recombines TRBV28 with TRBJ1-5; D remains ambiguous. The CDR3 has 14 amino acids. V was trimmed by 1 base and J by 3 bases, leaving 7 bases between them. Germline CDR1 is MDHEN and CDR2 is SYDVKM. The CDR3 protein is CASSLSQTNQPQHF. CDR3 nucleotide sequence: TGTGCCAGCAGTTTATCGCAGACCAATCAGCCCCAGCATTTT.